This TCR beta chain was identified during a study of blood T cell repertoires in COVID-19. Germline CDR1 and CDR2: SNHLY and FYNNEI. The CDR3 has 13 residues. The J segment lost 9 bases and the V segment lost 7 bases, leaving 8 bases of the junction unmatched. Which cohort a participant joined came from the clinical history participants gave. Generated by immunoSEQ multiplex PCR, the TCRdb table keeps only in-frame clones and is missing some. The repertoire has about 140,000 clones, approximately 84% of them found once; the top ten carry under 5.5%. This clone was counted between two and nine times. The clonotype originates from a man in his forties with acute COVID-19. The sample comprised PBMCs or T cells enriched from blood (not recorded which). The V and J genes are TRBV2 and TRBJ2-1; 8 positions agree with TRBD2. CDR3 bases: TGTGCCAGCAAGAATCTGGGACTAGGTGAGCAGTTCTTC. This translates into CASKNLGLGEQFF.